This T cell receptor beta chain originates from a study of blood T cell repertoires in COVID-19. Whole-study context: COVID-19 samples, acute and convalescent, were from the United States, Italy and Spain.

As originally analysed: For nucleated cells, counts were estimated from reference gene primer amplification. Sequenced by immunoSEQ multiplex PCR; TCRdb stores in-frame clones only, minus some. The V and J calls and clone size were taken over from that table, and D and trimming were inferred from the DNA. Seen here are 24,000 or so clones, over 75% observed once, and the top ten hold approximately 60%. The material sequenced was peripheral blood. The sequence came from a woman over 75 with acute or convalescent COVID-19.

As DNA, the CDR3 is TGTGCCAGCAGCACACAGGGGGACAACTATGGCTACACCTTC. Translated: CASSTQGDNYGYTF. The V gene is TRBV2, the J gene TRBJ1-2; 8 bases are shared with TRBD1. This CDR3 contains 14 residues. Germline CDR1 is SNHLY and CDR2 is FYNNEI. V lost 6 bases and J lost 2; bases outside the gene matches: 5.